This T cell receptor (beta chain) was identified during a study of human T cells and chemical hapten exposure. This clonotype was observed at least ten times. The germline CDR1 and CDR2 sequences are MNHEY and SMNVEV (reference sequence). The CDR3 runs 14 residues. V lost 8 bases, J lost 6 bases, and 16 bases lay in between. Time point of the sample: patch test 1, 2 weeks after DPC sensitization. The treatment: therapeutic diphenylcyclopropenone sensitization with weekly scalp DPC. The starting material, unfractionated whole blood, was used for total RNA extraction. TCRdb reanalysed the RACE reads using MiXCR and keeps one entry per CDR3 protein. The sample includes roughly 50,000 distinct CDR3 sequences, about 11% of them seen just once.

The chain employs TRBV27 and TRBJ2-2; D not certain. This clonotype was obtained from a woman aged 40 to 55 with alopecia areata. Some clones in this sample may be carry-over from other donors' samples. The source material was whole blood, sampled in connection with sensitization to the hapten diphenylcyclopropenone (DPC). CDR3 in DNA: TGTGCCAGCTACAGCCAGGTCTCTCCCGGGGAGCTGTTTTTT. As protein: CASYSQVSPGELFF.